Presented here are 19 T cell receptor beta chains from one specimen sequenced in a study of human T cells and chemical hapten exposure. Described time point: healthy volunteer bleed at 2 weeks. Unfractionated whole blood was the source of the extracted total RNA. TCRdb analysed the RACE reads with MiXCR anew, one entry per CDR3 protein. The sample has 100,000 to 150,000 distinct CDR3 sequences; roughly 9% are singletons. Input material: whole blood. Receptors originate from a male donor in good health. Some clones in this sample may be carry-over from other donors' samples.

This clonotype was seen a few times. The chain joins TRBV7-9 to TRBJ1-4; TRBD1 might be the D (5 bases). V lost 5 bases, J lost 8 bases, and 12 bases lay in between. Germline-derived CDR1 and CDR2 are SEHNR and FQNEAQ (reference sequence). CDR3 length equals 13 residues. CDR3 sequence (DNA): TGTGCCAGCAGCGCAGGGACGGACGAAAAACTGTTTTTT. Translating gives CASSAGTDEKLFF.

This clonotype was observed a handful of times. The J gene is TRBJ2-3, the V gene TRBV5-4; D is possibly TRBD2 (6 bases). With 3 bases removed from V and 4 bases from J, the gap between germline ends came to 12 bases. CDR1 SGHNT and CDR2 YYREEE come from the germline V gene (reference sequence). The CDR3 sequence is 14 residues long. The CDR3 nucleotides read TGTGCCAGCAGCTCGAGGACTAACCCAGATACGCAGTATTTT. It translates to CASSSRTNPDTQYF. Full variable domain (missing parts from reference TRBV5-4 and TRBJ2-3): ETGVTQSPTHLIKTRGQQVTLRCSSQSGHNTVSWYQQALGQGPQFIFQYYREEENGRGNFPPRFSGLQFPNYSSELNVNALELDDSALYLCASSSRTNPDTQYFGPGTRLTVL.

This clonotype was observed at least ten times. This chain uses TRBV9 with TRBJ2-3, with TRBD1 as a possible D gene (5 bases). The germline V and J ends were trimmed by 0 bases and 5 bases, with 13 bases remaining between them. There are 15 residues in the CDR3. CDR1 is SGDLS, CDR2 YYNGEE, per germline. CDR3 region: CASSVAGQGKDTQYF. CDR3 coding DNA: TGTGCCAGCAGCGTAGCGGGCCAGGGTAAAGATACGCAGTATTTT.

In its sample, this clonotype was seen a few times. The V gene is TRBV7-2, the J gene TRBJ2-5, with D perhaps given as TRBD1 or TRBD2 (6 bases each). V gave up 5 bases and J gave up 5 bases, with 15 bases separating them. The germline gives CDR1 SGHTA, CDR2 FQGNSA. This CDR3 spans 14 amino acids. This chain's CDR3 is CASSTILGGETQYF. CDR3 coding DNA: TGTGCCAGCAGCACCATACTAGGGGGGGAGACCCAGTACTTC.

This clonotype has just a few counts. The chain combines TRBV6-2 or TRBV6-3 with TRBJ2-1; D is unclear. The germline V and J ends were trimmed by 0 bases and 7 bases, with 10 bases remaining between them. The V gene's germline CDR1 is MNHEY and CDR2 SVGEGT. The length of the CDR3 is 14 residues. CDR3 in amino acids: CASSYSQEANEQFF. The CDR3, as DNA: TGTGCCAGCAGTTACTCGCAGGAAGCAAATGAGCAGTTCTTC.

Of note for this clonotype: A read error may produce the germline difference seen at one junction end. V is TRBV11-3 and J is TRBJ2-2, with 7 bases aligning to TRBD2. Germline loops: CDR1 SGHNT, CDR2 YENEEA. The length of the CDR3 is 16 residues. The CDR3 reads CASSRLSGANTGELFF. In nucleotides, the CDR3 is TGCGCCAGCAGCCGATTAAGCGGGGCGAACACCGGGGAGCTGTTTTTT.

This clonotype showed up just a few times. CDR3 sequence reads: CASSPPQDEAFF. CDR3 in DNA: TGTGCCAGCAGCCCCCCTCAGGATGAAGCTTTCTTT. J is TRBJ1-1 and V is TRBV7-9; D not resolved. Germline CDR1 reads SEHNR; CDR2 reads FQNEAQ (reference sequence). The V end lost 5 bases, the J end lost 7 bases, and 11 bases lay between the germline ends. The CDR3 has 12 amino acids.

A few counts support this clonotype. The V call is TRBV20-1, the J call TRBJ2-7; TRBD2 matches at 8 bases. After removal of 6 bases from V and 5 bases from J, the junction contained 12 bases not matched to a gene. Germline-derived CDR1 and CDR2 are DFQATT and SNEGSKA (reference sequence). CDR3 length: 14 residues. CDR3 sequence reads: CSALRGGRQDEQYF. In nucleotides, the CDR3 is TGCAGTGCCCTCCGTGGCGGGAGGCAGGACGAGCAGTACTTC.

The chain joins TRBV3-1 to TRBJ2-7, with unresolved D. Germline V lookup: CDR1 LGHDT, CDR2 YNNKEL (reference sequence). Deletions cut 4 bases from V and 3 bases from J, with 4 bases between. The CDR3 spans 11 residues. The CDR3 loop is CASSRYYEQYF. The DNA for the CDR3 is TGTGCCAGCAGCCGGTACTACGAGCAGTACTTC.

This clonotype appeared many times. The chain links TRBV12-3 or TRBV12-4 to TRBJ1-2, with 7 bases lining up with TRBD1. The CDR3 sequence is 13 residues long. V dropped 6 bases and J dropped 2; count of bases not matched to a gene: 3. The CDR3 DNA follows: TGTGCCAGCAGACCACAGGGGAACTATGGCTACACCTTC. Encoded protein: CASRPQGNYGYTF.

The V call is TRBV15, the J call TRBJ2-7; 8 bases map to TRBD1. Germline values: CDR1 LNHNV, CDR2 YYDKDF (reference sequence). Losses at the gene ends were 3 bases for V and 4 bases for J; bases not matched to a gene: 17. CDR3 length: 18 residues. CDR3 in amino acids: CATSRDRAGSVFFYEQYF. Here the CDR3 DNA reads TGTGCCACCAGCAGGGACAGGGCAGGGTCCGTTTTCTTTTACGAGCAGTACTTC. The complete variable domain, with remaining parts taken from reference TRBV15 and TRBJ2-7, reads DAMVIQNPRYQVTQFGKPVTLSCSQTLNHNVMYWYQQKSSQAPKLLFHYYDKDFNNEADTPDNFQSRRPNTSFCFLDIRSPGLGDTAMYLCATSRDRAGSVFFYEQYFGPGTRLTVT.

The V gene is TRBV6-5, the J gene TRBJ2-5; 8 positions agree with TRBD2. Germline CDR1 is MNHEY and CDR2 is SVGAGI. The junction had 7 bases not matched to a gene; V was cut back by 5 bases and J by 2 bases. This CDR3 has 15 amino acids. CDR3: CASSALSGIQETQYF. CDR3 DNA sequence: TGTGCCAGCAGTGCCCTTAGCGGGATTCAAGAGACCCAGTACTTC.

Ten or more counts support this clonotype. CDR3 amino acids: CASSTRTSANTGELFF. CDR3 DNA: TGTGCCAGCAGCACCAGGACTAGCGCGAACACCGGGGAGCTGTTTTTT. The genes are TRBV7-6 and TRBJ2-2, with 9 nucleotides matching TRBD2. The CDR3 runs to 16 residues. Germline lookup yields CDR1 SGHVS and CDR2 FNYEAQ. Trimming removed 5 bases from V and 0 bases from J; junction bases left unmatched: 4.

In this sample, this clonotype turned up a few times. The CDR3 loop is CASSVSGMSTDTQYF. The CDR3 nucleotides read TGTGCCAGTAGCGTTAGCGGGATGAGCACAGATACGCAGTATTTT. The J gene is TRBJ2-3, the V gene TRBV19, with TRBD2 matching over 8 bases. Germline CDR1 LNHDA, CDR2 SQIVND (reference sequence). V shed 6 bases, J shed 0 bases, and the junction held 5 bases outside the gene matches. The CDR3 is made up of 15 amino acids.

This clonotype was recorded a few times. V is TRBV12-3 or TRBV12-4 and J is TRBJ1-3, with D perhaps matching TRBD1 (6 bases). CDR3 length: 16 amino acids. V lost 5 bases to trimming and J lost 1 base, with 15 bases between them. CDR3 residues: CASSLRGGWSGNTIYF. The CDR3, as DNA: TGTGCCAGCAGTCTACGTGGGGGCTGGTCTGGAAACACCATATATTTT.

The rearrangement uses TRBV2 and TRBJ2-1; 10 bases map to TRBD2. The CDR3 is made up of 15 amino acids. Trimming removed 4 bases from V and 8 bases from J; junction bases left unmatched: 8. The germline V gene has CDR1 SNHLY and CDR2 FYNNEI. The CDR3 region is CASSAGLAGVHEQFF. The CDR3 DNA is TGTGCCAGCAGTGCGGGTCTAGCGGGAGTTCATGAGCAGTTCTTC.

This clonotype was counted only a few times. V usage is TRBV9 and J usage is TRBJ2-7; D perhaps matches TRBD2 (5 bases). Trimming removed 0 bases from V and 2 bases from J, with 12 bases in between. Germline-derived CDR1 and CDR2 are SGDLS and YYNGEE. This CDR3 is 15 amino acids long. The CDR3 DNA is TGTGCCAGCAGCGTAGCCGGGGTGAACACCTACGAGCAGTACTTC. Translated, it gives CASSVAGVNTYEQYF.

This clonotype was seen repeatedly, ten times or more. The V gene is TRBV11-2, the J gene TRBJ2-3; D call uncertain. Trimming removed 5 bases at V and 2 bases at J, with 5 bases between. Germline values: CDR1 SGHAT, CDR2 FQNNGV. This CDR3 has 12 residues. CDR3 DNA: TGTGCCAGCAGCCCCGACACAGATACGCAGTATTTT. Its translation: CASSPDTDTQYF.

This clonotype has a count of ten or more. The CDR3 spells CASSSGQGDSYEQYF. DNA of the CDR3: TGTGCCAGCAGCTCGGGGCAGGGGGACTCCTACGAGCAGTACTTC. V gene TRBV7-9 combines with J gene TRBJ2-7; 7 nucleotides line up with TRBD1. The CDR3 extends over 15 amino acids. Per germline, CDR1 SEHNR and CDR2 FQNEAQ (reference sequence). The junction had 6 bases not matched to a gene; V was cut back by 4 bases and J by 0 bases.